This entry concerns a single TCR beta chain. Libraries were prepared by immunoSEQ multiplex PCR; TCRdb keeps only in-frame clonotypes and omits some of them. This table has about 140,000 clones, around nine tenths appearing once. The record originates from a study of blood T cell repertoires in COVID-19. The CDR3 loop spans 15 amino acids. Germline CDR1 reads LNHDA; CDR2 reads SQIVND (reference sequence). V was pared by 0 bases and J by 7 bases, with 13 bases between. This chain connects TRBV19 to TRBJ2-1; D ambiguous. This sequence originates from a human donor in a cohort sampled during active COVID-19. Sequencing was done on a sample of peripheral blood. The DNA for the CDR3 is TGTGCCAGTAGTATAGATAGCCCCTTGGTGAATGAGCAGTTCTTC. Its protein is CASSIDSPLVNEQFF.